This T cell receptor beta chain emerged from a study of blood T cell repertoires in COVID-19. In the study overall: The origin of the acute and convalescent COVID-19 samples was the United States, Italy and Spain. Sources were T cells, B-cell-depleted T cells, or PBMCs; the material itself was cDNA or gDNA.

Authors' data handling: Amplification of reference gene primers provided the estimated nucleated cell counts. Using immunoSEQ multiplex PCR, the repertoire was profiled, and TCRdb retains in-frame clones only, with some absent. The DNA was the basis for D and trimming; V, J and clone size are from that table. The data show around 320,000 clones, about 82% seen once. The length of the CDR3 is 14 residues. CDR1 is SNHLY and CDR2 is FYNNEI in the germline V gene. Trimming removed 6 bases from V and 4 bases from J, with 15 bases in between. This TCR derives from a human donor in a cohort sampled during active COVID-19. Material: peripheral blood. The chain carries TRBV2 and TRBJ1-1; D not resolved. The CDR3 region has the DNA TGTGCCAGCAGGAACGAGGCGGCGGGCACTGAAGCTTTCTTT. Its protein is CASRNEAAGTEAFF. The variable domain in full, with the rest retrieved from reference TRBV2 and TRBJ1-1, is EPEVTQTPSHQVTQMGQEVILRCVPISNHLYFYWYRQILGQKVEFLVSFYNNEISEKSEIFDDQFSVERPDGSNFTLKIRSTKLEDSAMYFCASRNEAAGTEAFFGQGTRLTVV.